The 28 T cell receptor beta chains in this list originate from one sample, sequenced in a study of monozygotic twins with inflammatory bowel disease. Reprocessing the 5' RACE reads, TCRdb reports a single entry for every CDR3 protein and omits DNA. This table lists 190,000 or so distinct CDR3 sequences. Sequenced material: blood. The origin of the receptors is a human donor with ulcerative colitis or Crohn's disease, or a healthy co-twin of an affected twin (not recorded which).

The J gene is TRBJ2-7, the V gene TRBV5-1; without DNA, the TCRdb call of TRBD1 cannot be checked. Germline CDR1 and CDR2: SGHRS and YFSETQ. This CDR3 is built from 16 residues. The CDR3 reads CASSYDRTVPLYEQYF.

This chain uses TRBV20-1 with TRBJ1-3. The CDR3 spans 15 residues. Germline V gene lookup returns CDR1 DFQATT and CDR2 SNEGSKA (reference sequence). CDR3 sequence reads: CSARARGVSGNTIYF.

The chain combines TRBV7-9 with TRBJ1-2. Germline CDR1 and CDR2: SEHNR and FQNEAQ (reference sequence). This CDR3 contains 14 residues. CDR3 in amino acids: CASSLGQTNYGYTF. Full variable domain (missing parts from reference TRBV7-9 and TRBJ1-2): DTGVSQNPRHKITKRGQNVTFRCDPISEHNRLYWYRQTLGQGPEFLTYFQNEAQLEKSRLLSDRFSAERPKGSFSTLEIQRTEQGDSAMYLCASSLGQTNYGYTFGSGTRLTVV.

The chain has TRBV10-3 and TRBJ2-7; absent DNA, TCRdb's TRBD1 call cannot be checked. Germline V gives CDR1 ENHRY, CDR2 SYGVKD. The CDR3 runs 14 residues. The CDR3 region is CAIRPDRAGGEQYF.

This chain joins TRBV7-9 and TRBJ1-6. From germline, CDR1 is SEHNR and CDR2 FQNEAQ (reference sequence). The CDR3 totals 14 residues. CDR3 protein: CASSLGGFNSPLHF. The whole variable domain, filled in from reference TRBV7-9 and TRBJ1-6, reads DTGVSQNPRHKITKRGQNVTFRCDPISEHNRLYWYRQTLGQGPEFLTYFQNEAQLEKSRLLSDRFSAERPKGSFSTLEIQRTEQGDSAMYLCASSLGGFNSPLHFGNGTRLTVT.

The CDR3 here is CASSPPINTQYF. The V and J genes are TRBV12-3 or TRBV12-4 and TRBJ2-3; the D call from TCRdb, TRBD1, cannot be confirmed without DNA. This CDR3 is built from 12 residues.

This clonotype registers medium-sized (0.01 to 0.1%) by frequency. V is TRBV5-1 and J is TRBJ1-6; the TCRdb call, TRBD1, lacks DNA for checking. The CDR3 sequence is 15 residues long. Germline V gene sequence: CDR1 SGHRS, CDR2 YFSETQ. The CDR3 loop is CASSLGDPTHSPLHF. Combining the CDR3 with reference TRBV5-1 and TRBJ1-6 gives the whole variable domain KAGVTQTPRYLIKTRGQQVTLSCSPISGHRSVSWYQQTPGQGLQFLFEYFSETQRNKGNFPGRFSGRQFSNSRSEMNVSTLELGDSALYLCASSLGDPTHSPLHFGNGTRLTVT.

The gene calls are TRBV12-3 or TRBV12-4 and TRBJ2-7; TCRdb selects TRBD1, and the lack of DNA leaves this call unchecked. The CDR3 sequence is 12 residues long. CDR3 sequence reads: CASSWGVDEQYF.

This chain connects TRBV14 to TRBJ2-7; TCRdb outputs TRBD1, but without DNA this stays unchecked. Germline CDR1 SGHDN, CDR2 FVKESK. The CDR3 runs to 14 residues. The CDR3 sequence: CASSQGPGTYEQYF.

This chain connects TRBV5-1 to TRBJ1-4; there is no DNA to check the TCRdb D call of TRBD1. The CDR3 extends over 17 amino acids. Germline CDR1 is SGHRS and CDR2 is YFSETQ. CDR3 amino acids: CASSLAHGGATNEKLFF.

The chain combines TRBV5-4 with TRBJ1-2. Per the germline V gene, CDR1 is SGHNT and CDR2 is YYREEE (reference sequence). The CDR3 runs to 15 residues. The CDR3 is CASSFAQFTNYGYTF.

The chain is built from TRBV5-1 and TRBJ2-3; without DNA, the TCRdb call of TRBD2 cannot be checked. CDR1 is SGHRS and CDR2 is YFSETQ in the germline V gene. The CDR3 has 16 residues. CDR3 protein: CASSLGLAGGTDTQYF.

The rearrangement uses TRBV27 and TRBJ2-2; with no DNA, the TCRdb D assignment of TRBD1 cannot be verified. CDR3 length: 12 amino acids. From germline, CDR1 is MNHEY and CDR2 SMNVEV (reference sequence). CDR3 sequence: CASSIRAGELFF.

The V and J genes are TRBV10-2 and TRBJ2-1; no DNA is available, so the TRBD2 call from TCRdb remains unchecked. The CDR3 is 15 residues long. Per the germline V gene, CDR1 is WSHSY and CDR2 is SAAADI. The CDR3 sequence: CASSARFGSYNEQFF.

The genes are TRBV18 and TRBJ1-1; TCRdb reports TRBD1, a call that lacks DNA to check it against. This CDR3 contains 17 residues. Germline assignment: CDR1 KGHSH and CDR2 LQKENI. This CDR3 is CASSPPQGGGLNTEAFF.

The gene calls are TRBV7-9 and TRBJ2-3. The CDR3 is 13 residues long. CDR1 SEHNR and CDR2 FQNEAQ come from the germline V gene (reference sequence). This CDR3 reads CASSLTTPDTQYF.

The rearrangement links TRBV25-1 to TRBJ2-7. Germline V lookup: CDR1 MGHDK, CDR2 SYGVNS. There are 13 residues in the CDR3. This chain's CDR3 is CASSEGFMYEQYF.

V is TRBV7-2 and J is TRBJ2-2; TCRdb's assignment of TRBD1 cannot be checked, as there is no DNA. This CDR3 region has 15 residues. Germline V lookup: CDR1 SGHTA, CDR2 FQGNSA. The CDR3 loop is CASSLSGGNTGELFF.

This chain connects TRBV20-1 to TRBJ2-5. Per the germline V gene, CDR1 is DFQATT and CDR2 is SNEGSKA (reference sequence). This CDR3 region has 13 residues. CDR3 amino acids: CSARGYRVGTQYF.

The chain has TRBV20-1 and TRBJ2-5. The length of the CDR3 is 14 residues. Per the germline V gene, CDR1 is DFQATT and CDR2 is SNEGSKA (reference sequence). This chain's CDR3 is CSARGWGNPETQYF.

The rearrangement joins TRBV6-1 to TRBJ2-1; the TCRdb call, TRBD1, lacks DNA for checking. The CDR3 consists of 16 residues. Germline V CDR1 and CDR2: MNHNS, SASEGT. The CDR3 region is CASSPNTGQRLDEQFF.

This chain joins TRBV19 and TRBJ1-2. The germline V gene has CDR1 LNHDA and CDR2 SQIVND (reference sequence). The length of the CDR3 is 20 residues. CDR3 region: CASSIELRTGGSNPNYGYTF.

The chain combines TRBV7-2 with TRBJ2-1; TCRdb outputs TRBD1, but without DNA this stays unchecked. Germline lookup yields CDR1 SGHTA and CDR2 FQGNSA. The CDR3 runs 14 residues. The CDR3 here is CASSFAGHYNEQFF.

The gene calls are TRBV15 and TRBJ2-7; the TCRdb call, TRBD1, lacks DNA for checking. In germline, CDR1 is LNHNV, CDR2 YYDKDF (reference sequence). The CDR3 runs to 13 residues. This CDR3 reads CATSREGSTGQYF.

The chain is built from TRBV7-2 and TRBJ1-2. This CDR3 has 13 amino acids. The germline CDR1 and CDR2 sequences are SGHTA and FQGNSA. CDR3 residues: CASSLSVRYGYTF.

The chain recombines TRBV6-5 with TRBJ2-1. The CDR3 covers 15 residues. Germline CDR1 is MNHEY and CDR2 is SVGAGI. The chain's CDR3 is CASSYSPADYNEQFF.

This chain connects TRBV12-3 or TRBV12-4 to TRBJ2-1; TCRdb indicates TRBD1, and absent DNA this call remains unverified. CDR3 size: 15 residues. Here the CDR3 reads CASSLDSFTVNEQFF.

This chain links TRBV12-3 or TRBV12-4 with TRBJ1-5; as DNA is missing, the TRBD1 call by TCRdb cannot be tested. CDR3 size: 14 residues. The CDR3 here is CASSKIQGDQPQHF.